These T cell receptor beta chains were read from a single sample in a study of CD8+ T cells in alopecia areata. TCRdb keeps only in-frame clones here, not all; method: immunoSEQ multiplex PCR. Here the sample spans about 76,000 clones, around 65% being singletons. This specimen consisted of CD8+ T cells sorted from blood, obtained at week 24, from a patient treated with tofacitinib. Every receptor here comes from a human donor with alopecia areata. Both conserved end residues are part of each CDR3. The D gene is left open where the match is weak. Expanded clones get a size class; other rows say once, few or many, or leave the size out.

once	TRBV13	TRBJ2-5	-	CASSLRGDKETQYF	TGTGCCAGCAGCTTAAGGGGGGACAAGGAGACCCAGTACTTC
-	TRBV5-1	TRBJ1-2	-	CASSFLSQGGYGYTF	TGCGCCAGCAGCTTTTTGAGTCAGGGAGGCTATGGCTACACCTTC
-	TRBV7-3	TRBJ2-1	-	CASSFDNEQFF	TGTGCCAGCAGCTTCGACAATGAGCAGTTCTTC
-	TRBV7-6	TRBJ2-1	TRBD2	CASSLLAGATSYNEQFF	TGTGCCAGCAGCTTATTAGCGGGGGCTACCTCCTACAATGAGCAGTTCTTC
-	TRBV2	TRBJ2-7	-	CASSGEGSTYEQYF	TGTGCCAGCAGTGGGGAAGGGTCTACCTACGAGCAGTACTTC
-	TRBV18	TRBJ2-5	TRBD1	CASSPEDREETQYF	TGTGCCAGCTCACCAGAGGACAGGGAAGAGACCCAGTACTTC
-	TRBV27	TRBJ2-2	-	CASSFSGVTGELFF	TGTGCCAGCAGTTTCTCGGGGGTCACCGGGGAGCTGTTTTTT
-	TRBV7-8	TRBJ2-1	TRBD2	CASSSRWGAGGVNEQFF	TGTGCCAGCAGCTCCCGTTGGGGAGCGGGAGGAGTCAATGAGCAGTTCTTC
-	TRBV4-2	TRBJ2-1	TRBD2	CASSQDLGGAYNEQFF	TGTGCCAGCAGCCAAGACCTCGGGGGGGCTTACAATGAGCAGTTCTTC
-	TRBV7-9	TRBJ2-5	TRBD2	CASSSLAGEETQYF	TGTGCCAGCAGCTCGCTAGCGGGAGAAGAGACCCAGTACTTC
-	TRBV27	TRBJ1-1	-	CASSLYRENTEAFF	TGTGCCAGCAGTTTATACAGAGAGAACACTGAAGCTTTCTTT
few	TRBV2	TRBJ2-3	TRBD1	CASSLGQSSTDTQYF	TGTGCCAGCAGTCTGGGACAGTCTAGCACAGATACGCAGTATTTT
few	TRBV19	TRBJ2-7	-	CASSIDGSYEQYF	TGTGCCAGTAGTATAGACGGCTCCTACGAGCAGTACTTC
few	TRBV19	TRBJ2-7	TRBD1	CASSAGQGYEQYF	TGTGCCAGTAGTGCGGGACAGGGCTACGAGCAGTACTTC
-	TRBV29-1	TRBJ2-3	-	CSVEEGGWGTDTQYF	TGCAGCGTTGAAGAGGGGGGCTGGGGCACAGATACGCAGTATTTT
few	TRBV30	TRBJ1-1	-	CAWNEVGTTEAFF	TGTGCCTGGAACGAGGTAGGAACCACTGAAGCTTTCTTT
-	TRBV5-6	TRBJ1-1	-	CASSLGQPTQPFF	TGTGCCAGCAGCTTGGGACAGCCTACCCAGCCTTTCTTT
-	TRBV7-9	TRBJ2-7	TRBD2	CASSSSGGNYEQYF	TGTGCCAGCAGCTCTAGCGGGGGGAACTACGAGCAGTACTTC
-	TRBV4-1	TRBJ2-7	TRBD2	CASREAAMSYEQYF	TGCGCCTCACGGGAGGCAGCGATGTCCTACGAGCAGTACTTC
-	TRBV6-4	TRBJ2-3	-	CASSEATGGTDTQYF	TGTGCCAGCAGTGAAGCGACGGGGGGCACAGATACGCAGTATTTT
-	TRBV30	TRBJ1-5	-	CAWSVQRRQPNQPQHF	TGTGCCTGGAGTGTACAAAGAAGGCAGCCCAATCAGCCCCAGCATTTT
-	TRBV7-9	TRBJ2-5	TRBD1	CASSLVGQGIETQYF	TGTGCCAGCAGCTTAGTAGGACAGGGGATCGAGACCCAGTACTTC
-	TRBV9	TRBJ2-7	-	CASSAAGDFSYEQYF	TGTGCCAGCAGCGCCGCAGGGGACTTCTCCTACGAGCAGTACTTC
-	TRBV7-9	TRBJ2-1	-	CASSGEQGLAAYNEQFF	TGTGCCAGCAGCGGGGAGCAGGGGCTAGCGGCCTACAATGAGCAGTTCTTC
-	TRBV29-1	TRBJ1-6	-	CSVSPGMNSPLHF	TGCAGCGTCTCTCCAGGGATGAATTCACCCCTCCACTTT
few	TRBV14	TRBJ1-4	TRBD1	CASSQVGQGDEKLFF	TGTGCCAGCAGCCAAGTGGGACAGGGCGATGAAAAACTGTTTTTT
-	TRBV27	TRBJ1-5	-	CASSLFSNQPQHF	TGTGCCAGCAGTTTATTTTCCAATCAGCCCCAGCATTTT
-	TRBV7-9	TRBJ2-7	-	CASSPSQGYEQYF	TGTGCCAGCAGCCCATCCCAGGGCTACGAGCAGTACTTC
-	TRBV9	TRBJ2-1	TRBD2	CASSPGLVIYNEQFF	TGTGCCAGCAGCCCGGGACTAGTGATTTACAATGAGCAGTTCTTC
-	TRBV7-9	TRBJ2-1	TRBD1	CASSLGQGRFF	TGTGCCAGCAGCTTGGGACAGGGTCGGTTCTTC
-	TRBV19	TRBJ2-7	TRBD2	CASSIGAGGTDEQYF	TGTGCCAGTAGTATAGGGGCCGGGGGGACGGACGAGCAGTACTTC
-	TRBV2	TRBJ2-1	TRBD2	CASSPVGLAGKWAHEQFF	TGTGCCAGCAGTCCCGTCGGACTAGCGGGGAAGTGGGCCCATGAGCAGTTCTTC
-	TRBV9	TRBJ2-3	TRBD2	CASSVATSARTDTQYF	TGTGCCAGCAGCGTAGCAACTAGCGCCCGCACAGATACGCAGTATTTT
-	TRBV4-3	TRBJ2-5	-	CASSQDQGETQYF	TGCGCCAGCAGCCAAGACCAGGGGGAGACCCAGTACTTC
few	TRBV27	TRBJ2-7	-	CASSFGREYEQYF	TGTGCCAGCAGTTTCGGCAGGGAATACGAGCAGTACTTC
few	TRBV4-2	TRBJ1-2	TRBD1	CASSDRDRVYYGYTF	TGTGCCAGCAGCGACCGGGACAGGGTCTACTATGGCTACACCTTC
few	TRBV19	TRBJ2-1	-	CASSLSGTGYNEQFF	TGTGCCAGTAGTCTCTCCGGGACGGGCTACAATGAGCAGTTCTTC
-	TRBV29-1	TRBJ2-1	TRBD2	CSLAVSYNEQFF	TGCAGTCTAGCGGTCTCCTACAATGAGCAGTTCTTC
few	TRBV6-6	TRBJ2-2	-	CASSPNTGELFF	TGTGCCAGCAGTCCGAACACCGGGGAGCTGTTTTTT
few	TRBV7-2	TRBJ2-7	TRBD2	CASSLPGGPSYEQYF	TGTGCCAGCAGCCTACCGGGGGGGCCGAGCTACGAGCAGTACTTC
-	TRBV4-1	TRBJ2-5	-	CASSRRQAQETQYF	TGCGCCAGCAGCCGTCGGCAGGCGCAAGAGACCCAGTACTTC
few	TRBV4-3	TRBJ2-3	TRBD2	CASSQDKGLAGVDTQYF	TGCGCCAGCAGCCAAGATAAAGGGCTAGCGGGAGTAGATACGCAGTATTTT
-	TRBV5-1	TRBJ2-1	TRBD2	CASSSTAGGPENEQFF	TGCGCCAGCAGCAGTACAGCGGGGGGGCCGGAAAATGAGCAGTTCTTC
-	TRBV30	TRBJ1-5	-	CAWSVGNNQPQHF	TGTGCCTGGAGTGTCGGGAACAATCAGCCCCAGCATTTT